A selection of T cell receptor beta chains follows, all from one sample in a study of breast tumors, draining lymph nodes, adjacent tissues. MiXCR was run by TCRdb on the multiplex PCR reads, yielding one entry per CDR3 protein. The sample yields approximately 230,000 distinct CDR3 sequences, about 34% seen once. The sequenced material came from axillary lymph node tissue. The receptors derive from a female donor with breast cancer. Some clones in this sample may be carry-over from other donors' samples. Both conserved end residues are part of each CDR3. The D gene is left open where the match is weak. Clone size is shown for a subset of rows, as once, few, many or a class of expanded clone.

cdr3_nt	cdr3_aa	clone_size	d_call	cdr3_length	v_call	j_call
TGTGCCAGCAGTTACTCCAGCGGGAGACAGCAGTTCTTC	CASSYSSGRQQFF	few	TRBD2	13	TRBV6-2/TRBV6-3	TRBJ2-1
TGTGCCATCATGGGGGCAGTCAGCGGAATCCTACGGCAGTTCTTC	CAIMGAVSGILRQFF	once	-	15	TRBV10-3	TRBJ2-1
TGTGCCAGCAGCTTAGGGGGATCCCTTACGGAAAGGGTGTTTTTT	CASSLGGSLTERVFF	many	-	15	TRBV7-2	TRBJ1-4
TGTGCCAGCAGCCGACTAGCGGAAAGCACAGATACGCAGTATTTT	CASSRLAESTDTQYF	many	TRBD2	15	TRBV7-8	TRBJ2-3
TGTGCCACCAGTGCACACTCGACGCAAAACATTCAGTACTTC	CATSAHSTQNIQYF	many	-	14	TRBV24-1	TRBJ2-4
TGTGCCAGCAGCGCTACAGGGGTTGTTGACTACACCTTC	CASSATGVVDYTF	-	TRBD1	13	TRBV5-8	TRBJ1-2
TGTGCCAGCAGTACACAGAGAATCAGTTACAATGAGCAGTTCTTC	CASSTQRISYNEQFF	-	-	15	TRBV7-2	TRBJ2-1
TGCGCCAGCAGCCAAGTACCCGTGGACTATGGCTACACCTTC	CASSQVPVDYGYTF	many	-	14	TRBV4-3	TRBJ1-2
TGCGCCAGCAGCTTGCTCGTCGGGGGGGCCTTAAGCACAGATACGCAGTATTTT	CASSLLVGGALSTDTQYF	-	TRBD2	18	TRBV5-1	TRBJ2-3
TGTGCCACCAGCGTTAGCGGGGTCAAGCAGACCACAGATACGCAGTATTTT	CATSVSGVKQTTDTQYF	-	TRBD2	17	TRBV24-1	TRBJ2-3
TGTGCCAGCGGGACGCGGAGGAGCAATCAGCCCCAGCATTTT	CASGTRRSNQPQHF	many	-	14	TRBV12-3/TRBV12-4	TRBJ1-5
TGTGCCAGCAGTCACTCTCCCGCAGGAGGCAATGAGCAGTTCTTC	CASSHSPAGGNEQFF	few	-	15	TRBV6-6	TRBJ2-1
TGTGCCAGCAGCTTGACAGGTTACAATGAGCAGTTCTTC	CASSLTGYNEQFF	few	-	13	TRBV3-1	TRBJ2-1
TGTGCCAGCAGATACGGGACAGCCGAGCAGTACTTC	CASRYGTAEQYF	-	TRBD1	12	TRBV7-3	TRBJ2-7
TGTGCCAGCAGCGTAGAGGGACTAGCGGGGGGGAGGTACAATGAGCAGTTCTTC	CASSVEGLAGGRYNEQFF	-	TRBD2	18	TRBV9	TRBJ2-1
TGCGCCAGCAGCCTAACAGGGGAGTCAGAGAGTACCCTCCACTTT	CASSLTGESESTLHF	many	TRBD1	15	TRBV5-1	TRBJ1-6
TGTGCCAGCAGCCAAGCCGACACCTTTGCCCCCATATATTTT	CASSQADTFAPIYF	-	-	14	TRBV14	TRBJ1-3